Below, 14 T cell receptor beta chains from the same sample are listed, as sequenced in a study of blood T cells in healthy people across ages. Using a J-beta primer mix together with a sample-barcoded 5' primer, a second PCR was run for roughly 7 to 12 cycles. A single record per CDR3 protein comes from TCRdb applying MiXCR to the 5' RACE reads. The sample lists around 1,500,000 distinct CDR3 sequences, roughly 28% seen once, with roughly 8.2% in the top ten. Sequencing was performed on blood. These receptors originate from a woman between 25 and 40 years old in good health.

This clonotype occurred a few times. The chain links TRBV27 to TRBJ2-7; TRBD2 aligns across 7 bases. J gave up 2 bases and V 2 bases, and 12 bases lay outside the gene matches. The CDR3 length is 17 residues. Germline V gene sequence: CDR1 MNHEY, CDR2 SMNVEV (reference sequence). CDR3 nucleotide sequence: TGTGCCAGCAGTTTAGTCGGTGGCTGGCGGGGGACCTACGAGCAGTACTTC. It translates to CASSLVGGWRGTYEQYF.

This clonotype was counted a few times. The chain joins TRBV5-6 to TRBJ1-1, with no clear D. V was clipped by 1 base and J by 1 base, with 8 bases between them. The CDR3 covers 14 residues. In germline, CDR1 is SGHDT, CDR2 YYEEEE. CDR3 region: CASSLMWGNTEAFF. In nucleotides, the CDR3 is TGTGCCAGCAGCTTGATGTGGGGGAACACTGAAGCTTTCTTT.

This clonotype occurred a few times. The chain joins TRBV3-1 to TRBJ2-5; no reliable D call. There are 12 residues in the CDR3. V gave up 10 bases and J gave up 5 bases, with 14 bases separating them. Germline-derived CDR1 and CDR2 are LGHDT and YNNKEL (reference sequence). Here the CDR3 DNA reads TGTGCCATCTGCCCGGCGGAGGAGACCCAGTACTTC. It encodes CAICPAEETQYF.

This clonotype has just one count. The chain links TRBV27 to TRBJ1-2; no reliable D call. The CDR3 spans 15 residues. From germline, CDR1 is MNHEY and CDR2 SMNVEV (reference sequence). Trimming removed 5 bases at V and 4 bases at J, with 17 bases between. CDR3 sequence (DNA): TGTGCCAGCAGTAGGGCTCAGGTTTCGGGCTATGGCTACACCTTC. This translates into CASSRAQVSGYGYTF.

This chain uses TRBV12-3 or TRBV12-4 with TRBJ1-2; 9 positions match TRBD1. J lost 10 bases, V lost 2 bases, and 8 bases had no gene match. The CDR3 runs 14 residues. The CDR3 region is CASSLTTGGEDYTF. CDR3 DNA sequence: TGTGCCAGCAGTTTAACGACAGGGGGAGAGGACTACACCTTC.

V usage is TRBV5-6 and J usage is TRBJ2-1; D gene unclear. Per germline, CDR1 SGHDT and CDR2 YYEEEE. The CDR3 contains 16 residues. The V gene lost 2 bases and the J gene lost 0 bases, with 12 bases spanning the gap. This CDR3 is CASSLFDASSYNEQFF. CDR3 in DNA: TGTGCCAGCAGCTTATTCGACGCGAGCTCCTACAATGAGCAGTTCTTC.

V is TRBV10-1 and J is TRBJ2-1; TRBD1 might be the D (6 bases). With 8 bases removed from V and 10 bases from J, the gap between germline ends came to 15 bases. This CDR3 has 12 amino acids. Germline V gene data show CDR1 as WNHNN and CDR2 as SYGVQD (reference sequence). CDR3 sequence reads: CASRGQPGEQFF. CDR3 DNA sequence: TGCGCCAGCCGCGGACAGCCCGGGGAGCAGTTCTTC.

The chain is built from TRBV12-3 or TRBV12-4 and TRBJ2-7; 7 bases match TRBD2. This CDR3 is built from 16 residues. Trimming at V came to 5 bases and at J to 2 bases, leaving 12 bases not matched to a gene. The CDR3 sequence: CASSISGGGKAYEQYF. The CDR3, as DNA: TGTGCCAGCAGTATATCTGGCGGGGGTAAGGCCTACGAGCAGTACTTC.

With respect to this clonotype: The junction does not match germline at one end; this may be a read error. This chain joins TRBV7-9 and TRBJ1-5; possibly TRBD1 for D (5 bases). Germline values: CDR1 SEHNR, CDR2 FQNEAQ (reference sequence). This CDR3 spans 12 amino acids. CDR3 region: CASSFGGEPRHF. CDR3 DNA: TGTGCCAGCAGCTTTGGGGGGGAGCCCCGGCATTTT.

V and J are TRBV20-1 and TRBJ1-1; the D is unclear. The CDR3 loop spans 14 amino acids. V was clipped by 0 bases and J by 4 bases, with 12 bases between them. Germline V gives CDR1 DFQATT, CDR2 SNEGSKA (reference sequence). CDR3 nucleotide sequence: TGCAGTGCTAGAGATTGGAAGGAACTCACTGAAGCTTTCTTT. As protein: CSARDWKELTEAFF.

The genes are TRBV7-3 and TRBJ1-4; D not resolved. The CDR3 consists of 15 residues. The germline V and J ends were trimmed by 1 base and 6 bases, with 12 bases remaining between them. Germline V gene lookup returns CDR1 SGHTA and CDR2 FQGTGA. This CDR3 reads CASSLRAAVDEKLFF. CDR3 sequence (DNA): TGTGCCAGCAGCTTAAGGGCAGCCGTGGATGAAAAACTGTTTTTT.

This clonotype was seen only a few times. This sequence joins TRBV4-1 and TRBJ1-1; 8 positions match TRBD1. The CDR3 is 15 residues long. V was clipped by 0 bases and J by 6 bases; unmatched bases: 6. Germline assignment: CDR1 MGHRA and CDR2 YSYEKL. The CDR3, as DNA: TGCGCCAGCAGCCAAGATCGGTCAGGGGGCCCTGAAGCTTTCTTT. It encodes CASSQDRSGGPEAFF.

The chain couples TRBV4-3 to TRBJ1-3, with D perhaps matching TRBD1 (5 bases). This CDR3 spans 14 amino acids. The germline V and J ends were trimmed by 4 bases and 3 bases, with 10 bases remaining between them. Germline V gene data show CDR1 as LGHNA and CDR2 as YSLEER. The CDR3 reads CASSLFQGGNTIYF. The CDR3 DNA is TGCGCCAGCAGCCTGTTCCAGGGTGGAAACACCATATATTTT.

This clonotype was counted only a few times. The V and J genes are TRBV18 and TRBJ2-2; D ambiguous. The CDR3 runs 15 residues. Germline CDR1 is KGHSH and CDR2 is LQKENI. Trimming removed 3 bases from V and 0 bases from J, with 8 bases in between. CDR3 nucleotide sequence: TGTGCCAGCTCACCTGACATGGCGAACACCGGGGAGCTGTTTTTT. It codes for CASSPDMANTGELFF.